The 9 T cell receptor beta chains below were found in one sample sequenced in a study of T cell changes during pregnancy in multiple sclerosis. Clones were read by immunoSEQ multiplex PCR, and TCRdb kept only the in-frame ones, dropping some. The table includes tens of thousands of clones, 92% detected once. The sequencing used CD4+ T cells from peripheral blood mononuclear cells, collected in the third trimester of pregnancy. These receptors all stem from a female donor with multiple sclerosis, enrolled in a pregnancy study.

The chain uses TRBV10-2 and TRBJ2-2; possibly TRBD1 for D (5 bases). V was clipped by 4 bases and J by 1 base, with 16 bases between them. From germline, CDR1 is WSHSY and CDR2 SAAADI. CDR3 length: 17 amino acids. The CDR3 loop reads CASSATSGPLNTGELFF. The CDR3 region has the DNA TGCGCCAGCAGTGCGACCTCAGGGCCATTGAACACCGGGGAGCTGTTTTTT.

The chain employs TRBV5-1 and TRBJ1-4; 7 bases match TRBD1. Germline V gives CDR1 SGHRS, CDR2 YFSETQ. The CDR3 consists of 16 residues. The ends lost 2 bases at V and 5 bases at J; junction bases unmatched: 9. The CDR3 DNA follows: TGCGCCAGCAGCTTTGGGTCAGGACAGGCGAATGAAAAACTGTTTTTT. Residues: CASSFGSGQANEKLFF.

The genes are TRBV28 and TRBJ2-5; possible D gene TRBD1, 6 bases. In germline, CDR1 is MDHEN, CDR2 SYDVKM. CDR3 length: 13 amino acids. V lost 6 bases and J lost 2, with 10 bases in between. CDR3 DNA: TGTGCCAGCAGAAACCAGGGGCAAGAGACCCAGTACTTC. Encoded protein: CASRNQGQETQYF.

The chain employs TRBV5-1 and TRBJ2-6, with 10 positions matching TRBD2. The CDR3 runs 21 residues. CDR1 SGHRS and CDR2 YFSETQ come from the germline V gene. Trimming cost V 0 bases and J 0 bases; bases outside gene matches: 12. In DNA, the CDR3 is TGCGCCAGCAGCTTGGTGGTGTCTAGCGGGAGCCGAAGCTCTGGGGCCAACGTCCTGACTTTC. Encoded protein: CASSLVVSSGSRSSGANVLTF.

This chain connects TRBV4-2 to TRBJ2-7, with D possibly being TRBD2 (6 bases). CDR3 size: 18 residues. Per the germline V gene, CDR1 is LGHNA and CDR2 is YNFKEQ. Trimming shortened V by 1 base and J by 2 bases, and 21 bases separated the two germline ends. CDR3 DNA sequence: TGTGCCAGCAGCCAAGTCCTACTCTCGGGAGCGAGAACCTACGAGCAGTACTTC. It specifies CASSQVLLSGARTYEQYF.

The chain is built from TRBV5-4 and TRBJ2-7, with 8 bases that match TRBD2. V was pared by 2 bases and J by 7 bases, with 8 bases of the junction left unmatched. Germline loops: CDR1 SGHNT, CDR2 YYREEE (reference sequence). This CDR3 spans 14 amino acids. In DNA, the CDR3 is TGTGCCAGCAGCTTTCGAGCGGGAGTCCAAGAGCAGTACTTC. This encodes CASSFRAGVQEQYF. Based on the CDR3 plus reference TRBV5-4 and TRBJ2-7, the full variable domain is ETGVTQSPTHLIKTRGQQVTLRCSSQSGHNTVSWYQQALGQGPQFIFQYYREEENGRGNFPPRFSGLQFPNYSSELNVNALELDDSALYLCASSFRAGVQEQYFGPGTRLTVT.

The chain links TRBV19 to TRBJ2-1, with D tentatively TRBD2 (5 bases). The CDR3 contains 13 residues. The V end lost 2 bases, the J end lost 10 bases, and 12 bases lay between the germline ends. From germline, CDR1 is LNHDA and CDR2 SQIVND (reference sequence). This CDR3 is CASSITRVDEQFF. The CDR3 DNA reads TGTGCCAGTAGTATAACTAGGGTCGACGAGCAGTTCTTC.

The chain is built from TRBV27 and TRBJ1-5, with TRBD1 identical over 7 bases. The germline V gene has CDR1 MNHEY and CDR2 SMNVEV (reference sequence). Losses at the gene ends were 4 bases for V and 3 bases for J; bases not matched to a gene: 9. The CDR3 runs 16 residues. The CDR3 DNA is TGTGCCAGCAGTTCATTTCAACAGGGGCACAATCAGCCCCAGCATTTT. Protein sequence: CASSSFQQGHNQPQHF.

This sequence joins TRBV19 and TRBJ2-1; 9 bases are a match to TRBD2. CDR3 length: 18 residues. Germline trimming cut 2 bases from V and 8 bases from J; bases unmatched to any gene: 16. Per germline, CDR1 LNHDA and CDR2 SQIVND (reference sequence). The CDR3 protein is CASSILPRKYSGSDEQFF. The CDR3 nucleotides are TGTGCCAGTAGTATACTCCCCCGAAAGTATAGCGGGAGCGATGAGCAGTTCTTC.